These 20 T cell receptor beta chains were all obtained from the same sample, sequenced in a study of Tregs in tolerant kidney transplant recipients. Libraries were prepared by immunoSEQ multiplex PCR; TCRdb keeps only in-frame clonotypes and omits some of them. The profile shows some 66,000 clones, just under 95% of them singletons. This sample comprised CD8+ T cells from blood, obtained before the transplant. These receptors all come from a human donor who received a combined kidney and bone marrow transplant.

The V and J genes are TRBV5-6 and TRBJ1-5; D remains ambiguous. Germline CDR1 and CDR2: SGHDT and YYEEEE. V lost 0 bases and J lost 10, with 11 bases in between. This CDR3 region has 13 residues. The CDR3: CASSLGSTRPQHF. DNA for the CDR3: TGTGCCAGCAGCTTGGGCTCAACTCGACCCCAGCATTTT.

The chain uses TRBV19 and TRBJ2-3; 7 nucleotides agree with TRBD2. Per germline, CDR1 LNHDA and CDR2 SQIVND (reference sequence). The V and J ends lost 6 bases and 5 bases, in that order; junction bases with no gene match: 5. This CDR3 has 13 residues. CDR3 loop: CASRAGAIDTQYF. The CDR3 coding sequence is TGTGCCAGTAGGGCGGGAGCTATAGATACGCAGTATTTT. The full variable domain, its missing parts supplied by reference TRBV19 and TRBJ2-3, is DGGITQSPKYLFRKEGQNVTLSCEQNLNHDAMYWYRQDPGQGLRLIYYSQIVNDFQKGDIAEGYSVSREKKESFPLTVTSAQKNPTAFYLCASRAGAIDTQYFGPGTRLTVL.

The rearrangement joins TRBV4-3 to TRBJ2-5, with no clear D. Germline CDR1 and CDR2: LGHNA and YSLEER. V gave up 0 bases and J gave up 9 bases, with 14 bases separating them. CDR3 size: 14 residues. CDR3 amino acids: CASSQDNRLEAQYF. The CDR3 DNA reads as TGCGCCAGCAGCCAAGATAACCGACTTGAGGCCCAGTACTTC.

This sequence joins TRBV29-1 and TRBJ1-2; D is possibly TRBD1 (6 bases). Trimming stripped 7 bases from V and 4 bases from J, with 16 bases between. Germline lookup yields CDR1 SQVTM and CDR2 ANQGSEA. The CDR3 is 13 residues long. CDR3 residues: CSAPRTESYGYTF. The DNA of the CDR3 is TGCAGCGCACCTCGGACAGAATCCTATGGCTACACCTTC.

The chain is built from TRBV5-6 and TRBJ1-2; 10 bases fit TRBD1. V was pared by 4 bases and J by 4 bases, with 7 bases of the junction left unmatched. The germline V gene encodes CDR1 SGHDT and CDR2 YYEEEE. There are 15 residues in the CDR3. The CDR3 nucleotides are TGTGCCAGCAGCCTGGGACAGGGGCTTATCTATGGCTACACCTTC. Translating gives CASSLGQGLIYGYTF.

This chain joins TRBV28 and TRBJ1-2; 8 bases are a match to TRBD1. Unmatched junction bases numbered 10, after V lost 8 bases and J lost 5 bases. Germline assignment: CDR1 MDHEN and CDR2 SYDVKM. CDR3 length equals 14 residues. The CDR3 nucleotides are TGTGCCAGCCGATATTCCAGGGGGCGGTATGGCTACACCTTC. Translation: CASRYSRGRYGYTF.

The rearrangement joins TRBV19 to TRBJ2-3; 7 bases align to TRBD2. This CDR3 spans 15 amino acids. Trimming cost V 7 bases and J 2 bases; bases outside gene matches: 9. The germline V gene encodes CDR1 LNHDA and CDR2 SQIVND (reference sequence). The CDR3 nucleotides read TGTGCCAGTACCCCGGGGGGACTCTACACAGATACGCAGTATTTT. Encoded protein: CASTPGGLYTDTQYF.

The rearrangement links TRBV4-1 to TRBJ2-1, with 9 bases that match TRBD2. Germline V CDR1 and CDR2: MGHRA, YSYEKL. Unmatched junction bases numbered 17, after V lost 6 bases and J lost 2 bases. This CDR3 region has 19 residues. CDR3 nucleotide sequence: TGCGCCAGCAGTCTCCCCCCCACCGGAGCGGGGGGCACCTACAATGAGCAGTTCTTC. Protein sequence: CASSLPPTGAGGTYNEQFF.

The CDR3 DNA reads as TGTGCCAGCAGGAAAGGGGTGGTTCTCTATGGCTACACCTTC. Its protein is CASRKGVVLYGYTF. The chain links TRBV6-5 to TRBJ1-2; tentative D call: TRBD1 (5 bases). Germline-derived CDR1 and CDR2 are MNHEY and SVGAGI. This CDR3 region has 14 residues. Trimming left V 6 bases short and J 4 bases short, with 15 bases between.

The J gene is TRBJ2-2, the V gene TRBV6-4, with D tentatively TRBD1 (6 bases). V lost 6 bases to trimming and J lost 0 bases, with 11 bases between them. The CDR3 is made up of 15 amino acids. Germline V gene sequence: CDR1 MRHNA, CDR2 SNTAGT. The CDR3 here is CASSPDRPNTGELFF. In DNA, the CDR3 is TGTGCCAGCAGCCCGGACAGACCGAACACCGGGGAGCTGTTTTTT.

The chain links TRBV7-8 to TRBJ2-5; tentative D call: TRBD2 (6 bases). Germline assignment: CDR1 SGHVS and CDR2 FQNEAQ. The V and J ends lost 4 bases and 2 bases respectively, with 14 bases between them. The CDR3 runs 15 residues. In DNA form, the CDR3 reads TGTGCCAGCAGCTCCGGGGGTGGTATGCAAGAGACCCAGTACTTC. Protein: CASSSGGGMQETQYF.

V usage is TRBV6-1 and J usage is TRBJ2-7; the D gene is possibly TRBD1 (6 bases). V was shortened by 5 bases and J by 2 bases, with 13 bases between the two germline ends. This CDR3 spans 14 amino acids. Germline-derived CDR1 and CDR2 are MNHNS and SASEGT. CDR3 DNA: TGTGCCAGCAGTTCCCGGACAGCCGCCTACGAGCAGTACTTC. Translation gives CASSSRTAAYEQYF.

The V gene is TRBV28, the J gene TRBJ2-7; a possible D gene is TRBD1 (6 bases). V lost 1 base and J 3 bases, leaving 13 bases between the germline ends. The CDR3 loop spans 15 amino acids. Germline CDR1 reads MDHEN; CDR2 reads SYDVKM. The CDR3 loop is CASSLFRGQGYEQYF. In nucleotides, the CDR3 is TGTGCCAGCAGTTTATTCAGGGGACAAGGCTACGAGCAGTACTTC.

The V gene is TRBV7-9, the J gene TRBJ1-1, with 8 nucleotides matching TRBD1. CDR1 is SEHNR, CDR2 FQNEAQ, per germline (reference sequence). CDR3 length: 15 residues. V shed 5 bases, J shed 5 bases, and the junction held 10 bases outside the gene matches. CDR3 sequence (DNA): TGTGCCAGCAGCACCCCAAGGACAGGGAGTACTGAAGCTTTCTTT. Translating it yields CASSTPRTGSTEAFF.

V usage is TRBV15 and J usage is TRBJ1-3, with unresolved D. V was trimmed by 9 bases and J by 0 bases, leaving 21 bases between them. The CDR3 sequence is 17 residues long. CDR1 is LNHNV, CDR2 YYDKDF, per germline (reference sequence). The CDR3 nucleotides are TGTGCCACAGCGAGGGTTCCATCGATTAGCTCTGGAAACACCATATATTTT. This translates into CATARVPSISSGNTIYF.

V and J are TRBV7-9 and TRBJ2-5; TRBD1 matches at 8 bases. Germline V lookup: CDR1 SEHNR, CDR2 FQNEAQ (reference sequence). Germline trimming cut 0 bases from V and 5 bases from J; bases unmatched to any gene: 5. The CDR3 contains 15 residues. The CDR3 sequence is CASSLAAGGQETQYF. The CDR3 coding sequence is TGTGCCAGCAGCTTAGCGGCAGGGGGCCAGGAGACCCAGTACTTC.

V usage is TRBV9 and J usage is TRBJ1-2; D is undetermined. The V and J ends lost 4 bases and 3 bases respectively, with 16 bases between them. CDR1 is SGDLS, CDR2 YYNGEE, per germline. This CDR3 contains 15 residues. The CDR3 DNA reads TGTGCCAGCAGCCCCGAGACCACAGAGTACTATGGCTACACCTTC. Encoded protein: CASSPETTEYYGYTF. The full variable domain, in which reference TRBV9 and TRBJ1-2 provide the parts outside the CDR3, is DSGVTQTPKHLITATGQRVTLRCSPRSGDLSVYWYQQSLDQGLQFLIQYYNGEERAKGNILERFSAQQFPDLHSELNLSSLELGDSALYFCASSPETTEYYGYTFGSGTRLTVV.

V gene TRBV6-6 combines with J gene TRBJ2-2, with 9 nucleotides matching TRBD2. The J segment lost 7 bases and the V segment lost 6 bases, leaving 9 bases of the junction unmatched. Germline CDR1 reads MNHNY; CDR2 reads SVGAGI (reference sequence). The length of the CDR3 is 15 residues. This CDR3 reads CASRPTSGLGGELFF. In nucleotides, the CDR3 is TGTGCCAGCAGACCTACTAGCGGGTTAGGCGGGGAGCTGTTTTTT.

The chain recombines TRBV13 with TRBJ2-5; D remains unclear. V was pared by 1 base and J by 2 bases, with 8 bases between. This CDR3 region has 14 residues. Looked up from germline, CDR1 is PRHDT and CDR2 is FYEKMQ (reference sequence). CDR3 bases: TGTGCCAGCAGCTTAGTATCCAGTCAAGAGACCCAGTACTTC. The encoded protein is CASSLVSSQETQYF.

The rearrangement links TRBV9 to TRBJ2-5; 7 nucleotides align to TRBD2. Germline assignment: CDR1 SGDLS and CDR2 YYNGEE. The CDR3 is 14 residues long. The V segment lost 3 bases and the J segment 4 bases; nucleotides outside the gene matches: 6. Written as DNA, the CDR3 is TGTGCCAGCAGCGCGGGACTACTGGCAGAGACCCAGTACTTC. Encoded protein: CASSAGLLAETQYF.